These 18 T cell receptor beta chains were sequenced from one sample in a study of CD8 T cells in Susac syndrome. Random hexamers were used to reverse transcribe an amount of roughly 0.45 to 1 ug RNA. MiXCR was run by TCRdb on the immunoSEQ multiplex PCR reads, yielding one entry per CDR3 protein. This table has 180,000 or so distinct CDR3 sequences, nearly 95% appearing once. Sequenced: CD4+ T cells from PBMCs. Receptors were obtained from a human donor with multiple sclerosis.

The chain combines TRBV29-1 with TRBJ2-5; 7 bases map to TRBD1. The CDR3 contains 12 residues. Germline V gives CDR1 SQVTM, CDR2 ANQGSEA. J lost 2 bases, V lost 8 bases, and 5 bases had no gene match. Here the CDR3 DNA reads TGCAGCTTAAACAGGGGACAAGAGACCCAGTACTTC. This encodes CSLNRGQETQYF.

This chain uses TRBV6-5 with TRBJ2-5; TRBD1 or TRBD2 may be the D gene (5 bases each). Germline values: CDR1 MNHEY, CDR2 SVGAGI. This CDR3 has 14 residues. V lost 7 bases and J 7 bases, leaving 19 bases between the germline ends. This CDR3 is CASTKSGPVGTQYF. The DNA for the CDR3 is TGTGCCAGCACAAAGTCGGGGCCCGTGGGGACCCAGTACTTC.

This rearrangement joins TRBV6-1 to TRBJ1-6; D unresolved. Trimming shortened V by 5 bases and J by 6 bases, and 8 bases separated the two germline ends. Germline V gene data show CDR1 as MNHNS and CDR2 as SASEGT. The CDR3 runs 13 residues. The CDR3 DNA follows: TGTGCCAGCAGTTCCTTTGGTAATTCACCCCTCCACTTT. Amino acids: CASSSFGNSPLHF.

This sequence joins TRBV6-5 and TRBJ1-4; a weak D match, TRBD1 (6 bases). The CDR3 length is 14 residues. Germline V CDR1 and CDR2: MNHEY, SVGAGI. Between the trimmed V and J ends, which lost 4 bases and 2 bases, there was a span of 8 bases. CDR3 residues: CASSSGHTNEKLFF. CDR3 coding DNA: TGTGCCAGCAGTTCGGGACACACTAATGAAAAACTGTTTTTT.

This sequence joins TRBV18 and TRBJ2-2; D remains ambiguous. The CDR3 totals 16 residues. Deletions cut 0 bases from V and 5 bases from J, with 13 bases between. Germline V lookup: CDR1 KGHSH, CDR2 LQKENI. CDR3 residues: CASSPPNGPRTGELFF. Written as DNA, the CDR3 is TGTGCCAGCTCACCACCTAACGGTCCGAGGACCGGGGAGCTGTTTTTT.

The CDR3 nucleotides are TGTGCCAGTAGTATACCCAAGGGGGGGAGCAATCAGCCCCAGCATTTT. Protein sequence: CASSIPKGGSNQPQHF. The gene calls are TRBV19 and TRBJ1-5; D is perhaps TRBD1 (6 bases). This CDR3 is 16 amino acids long. The V gene lost 2 bases and the J gene lost 1 base, with 12 bases spanning the gap. Germline V gives CDR1 LNHDA, CDR2 SQIVND (reference sequence).

The chain is built from TRBV5-1 and TRBJ2-2; 7 bases line up with TRBD1. V shed 1 base and J 1 base; nucleotides not matched to a gene: 7. The CDR3 length is 17 residues. Germline assignment: CDR1 SGHRS and CDR2 YFSETQ. In nucleotides, the CDR3 is TGCGCCAGCAGCTTGCGGGACAGCGTTAAGAACACCGGGGAGCTGTTTTTT. Its translation is CASSLRDSVKNTGELFF.

The chain joins TRBV30 to TRBJ1-4; D remains ambiguous. Looked up from germline, CDR1 is GTSNPN and CDR2 is SVGIG (reference sequence). CDR3 size: 14 residues. This chain's CDR3 is CAIGPGATNEKLFF. CDR3 nucleotides: TGTGCAATTGGTCCGGGAGCAACTAATGAAAAACTGTTTTTT.

The chain employs TRBV20-1 and TRBJ2-6; TRBD1 matches 7 bases. The CDR3 has 16 residues. Trimming took 5 bases from V and 2 from J; bases not matched to a gene: 9. The germline V gene has CDR1 DFQATT and CDR2 SNEGSKA (reference sequence). CDR3 protein: CSALPLTGTGANVLTF. DNA for the CDR3: TGCAGTGCTCTTCCCTTGACAGGGACTGGGGCCAACGTCCTGACTTTC.

The V call is TRBV2, the J call TRBJ1-2; D is perhaps TRBD1 (5 bases). This CDR3 spans 13 amino acids. The germline V and J ends were trimmed by 11 bases and 4 bases, with 17 bases remaining between them. The germline gives CDR1 SNHLY, CDR2 FYNNEI. Written as DNA, the CDR3 is TGTGCCGGCCGGGGGGGTGCGGGCTATGGCTACACCTTC. It codes for CAGRGGAGYGYTF.

CDR3: CASSSGFSGANVLTF. CDR3 nucleotide sequence: TGTGCCAGCAGCTCAGGGTTCTCTGGGGCCAACGTCCTGACTTTC. The J gene is TRBJ2-6, the V gene TRBV5-6, with a possible D match to TRBD1 (5 bases). This CDR3 spans 15 amino acids. Trimming removed 3 bases at V and 0 bases at J, with 7 bases between. Germline CDR1 and CDR2: SGHDT and YYEEEE. The full variable domain, with the rest looked up from reference TRBV5-6 and TRBJ2-6, is DAGVTQSPTHLIKTRGQQVTLRCSPKSGHDTVSWYQQALGQGPQFIFQYYEEEERQRGNFPDRFSGHQFPNYSSELNVNALLLGDSALYLCASSSGFSGANVLTFGAGSRLTVL.

The table lists this clonotype with a count of one. The V gene is TRBV19, the J gene TRBJ1-2; the match to TRBD1 covers 9 bases. The CDR3 covers 15 residues. Germline loops: CDR1 LNHDA, CDR2 SQIVND (reference sequence). The V gene end was trimmed by 5 bases and the J gene end by 4 bases; junction bases not matched to a gene: 8. The CDR3 nucleotides read TGTGCCAGTAGTTTCCGACAGGGGGAAGGCTATGGCTACACCTTC. Its protein is CASSFRQGEGYGYTF.

This rearrangement joins TRBV11-2 to TRBJ2-3; D might be TRBD2 (5 bases). V shed 2 bases and J shed 1 base, with 10 bases lying between them. Germline V lookup: CDR1 SGHAT, CDR2 FQNNGV. There are 15 residues in the CDR3. The CDR3 protein is CASSLFPRGTDTQYF. In nucleotides, the CDR3 is TGTGCCAGCAGCTTATTTCCGCGGGGCACAGATACGCAGTATTTT.

This clonotype has just one count. The chain combines TRBV20-1 with TRBJ1-2; TRBD1 matches 9 bases. Looked up from germline, CDR1 is DFQATT and CDR2 is SNEGSKA (reference sequence). With 5 bases clipped from V and 3 bases from J, the junction kept 7 bases outside the gene matches. This CDR3 comprises 14 residues. DNA for the CDR3: TGCAGTGCTGCAGAACAGGGGGCGGACTATGGCTACACCTTC. Translating it yields CSAAEQGADYGYTF.

The J gene is TRBJ1-2, the V gene TRBV24-1; no definite D call. Deletions cut 0 bases from V and 4 bases from J, with 8 bases between. The CDR3 consists of 14 residues. Germline-derived CDR1 and CDR2 are KGHDR and SFDVKD. CDR3: CATSDLQAGYGYTF. The CDR3 region has the DNA TGTGCCACCAGTGATTTGCAGGCAGGCTATGGCTACACCTTC.

V usage is TRBV27 and J usage is TRBJ1-6; D not resolved. Between the trimmed V and J ends, which lost 5 bases and 7 bases, there was a span of 6 bases. The CDR3 runs to 12 residues. Germline lookup yields CDR1 MNHEY and CDR2 SMNVEV (reference sequence). The DNA for the CDR3 is TGTGCCAGCAGTGAATCGAATTCACCCCTCCACTTT. This gives the protein CASSESNSPLHF.

The J gene is TRBJ2-1, the V gene TRBV30; D unclear. Germline V gene sequence: CDR1 GTSNPN, CDR2 SVGIG (reference sequence). Trimming removed 1 base from V and 2 bases from J, with 9 bases in between. The CDR3 spans 14 residues. CDR3 DNA sequence: TGTGCCTGGAGTGGCTTGCGAGCCTACAATGAGCAGTTCTTC. Amino acid sequence: CAWSGLRAYNEQFF.

The chain uses TRBV15 and TRBJ2-3; TRBD2 aligns across 10 bases. V lost 4 bases to trimming and J lost 1 base; unmatched junction nucleotides: 2. CDR3 length: 15 amino acids. Germline CDR1 reads LNHNV; CDR2 reads YYDKDF (reference sequence). CDR3 coding DNA: TGTGCCACCAGCAAAACTAGCGGGGGCACAGATACGCAGTATTTT. This translates into CATSKTSGGTDTQYF.